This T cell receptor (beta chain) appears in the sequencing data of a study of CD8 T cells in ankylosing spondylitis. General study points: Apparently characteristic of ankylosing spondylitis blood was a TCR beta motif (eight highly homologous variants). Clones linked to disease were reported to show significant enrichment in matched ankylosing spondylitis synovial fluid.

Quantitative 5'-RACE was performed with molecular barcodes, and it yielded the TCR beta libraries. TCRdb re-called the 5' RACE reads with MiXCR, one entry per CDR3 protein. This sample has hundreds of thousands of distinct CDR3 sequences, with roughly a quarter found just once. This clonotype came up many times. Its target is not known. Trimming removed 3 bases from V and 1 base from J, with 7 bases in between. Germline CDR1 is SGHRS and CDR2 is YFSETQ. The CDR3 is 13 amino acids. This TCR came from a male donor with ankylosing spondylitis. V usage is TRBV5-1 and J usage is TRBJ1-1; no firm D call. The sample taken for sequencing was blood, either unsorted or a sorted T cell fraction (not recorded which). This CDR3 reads CASSWDRNTEAFF. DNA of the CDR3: TGCGCCAGCAGCTGGGATCGGAACACTGAAGCTTTCTTT.